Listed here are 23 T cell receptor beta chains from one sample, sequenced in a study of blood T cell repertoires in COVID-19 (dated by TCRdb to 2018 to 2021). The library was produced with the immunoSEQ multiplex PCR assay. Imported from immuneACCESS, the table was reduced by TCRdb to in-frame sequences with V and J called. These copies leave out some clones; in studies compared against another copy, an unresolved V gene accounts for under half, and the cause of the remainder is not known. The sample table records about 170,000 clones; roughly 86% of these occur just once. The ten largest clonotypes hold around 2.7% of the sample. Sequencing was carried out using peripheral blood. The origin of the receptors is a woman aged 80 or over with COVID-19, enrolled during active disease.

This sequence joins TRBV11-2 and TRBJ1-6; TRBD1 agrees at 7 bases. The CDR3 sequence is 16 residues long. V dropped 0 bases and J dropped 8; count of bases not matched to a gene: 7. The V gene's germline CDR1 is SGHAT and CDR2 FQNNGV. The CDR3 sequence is CASSLEGRGLDSPLHF. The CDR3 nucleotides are TGTGCCAGCAGCTTAGAGGGAAGGGGGCTTGATTCACCCCTCCACTTT.

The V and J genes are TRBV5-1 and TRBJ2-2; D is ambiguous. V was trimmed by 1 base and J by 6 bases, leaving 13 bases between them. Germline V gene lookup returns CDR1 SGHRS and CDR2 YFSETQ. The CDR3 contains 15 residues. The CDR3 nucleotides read TGCGCCAGCAGCTTGACAACCAGTGCCGCCGGGGAGCTGTTTTTT. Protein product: CASSLTTSAAGELFF.

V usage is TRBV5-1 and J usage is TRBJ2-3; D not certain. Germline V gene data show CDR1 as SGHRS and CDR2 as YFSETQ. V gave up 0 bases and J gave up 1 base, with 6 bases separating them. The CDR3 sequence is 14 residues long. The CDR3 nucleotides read TGCGCCAGCAGCTTGGCTCAGGGCACAGATACGCAGTATTTT. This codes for CASSLAQGTDTQYF. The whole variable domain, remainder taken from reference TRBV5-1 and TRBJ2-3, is KAGVTQTPRYLIKTRGQQVTLSCSPISGHRSVSWYQQTPGQGLQFLFEYFSETQRNKGNFPGRFSGRQFSNSRSEMNVSTLELGDSALYLCASSLAQGTDTQYFGPGTRLTVL.

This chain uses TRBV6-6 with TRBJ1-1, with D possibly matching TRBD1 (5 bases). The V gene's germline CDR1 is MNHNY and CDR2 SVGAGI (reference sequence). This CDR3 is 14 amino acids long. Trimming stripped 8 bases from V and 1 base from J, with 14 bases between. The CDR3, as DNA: TGTGCCAGCCTGGCGGAAAGGGGGAACACTGAAGCTTTCTTT. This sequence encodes CASLAERGNTEAFF.

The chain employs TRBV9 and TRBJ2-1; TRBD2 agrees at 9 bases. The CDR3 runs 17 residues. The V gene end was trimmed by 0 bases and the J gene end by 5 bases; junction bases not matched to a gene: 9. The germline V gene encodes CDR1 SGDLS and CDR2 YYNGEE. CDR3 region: CASSVDGGRGPHNEQFF. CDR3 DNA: TGTGCCAGCAGCGTAGACGGCGGGAGGGGCCCTCACAATGAGCAGTTCTTC.

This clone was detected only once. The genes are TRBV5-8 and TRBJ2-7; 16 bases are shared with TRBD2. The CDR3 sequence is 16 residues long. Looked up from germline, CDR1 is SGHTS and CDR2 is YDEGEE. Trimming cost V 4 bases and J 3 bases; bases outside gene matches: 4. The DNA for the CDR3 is TGTGCCAGCAGCCCGGGACTAGCGGGGGGGGACTACGAGCAGTACTTC. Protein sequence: CASSPGLAGGDYEQYF.

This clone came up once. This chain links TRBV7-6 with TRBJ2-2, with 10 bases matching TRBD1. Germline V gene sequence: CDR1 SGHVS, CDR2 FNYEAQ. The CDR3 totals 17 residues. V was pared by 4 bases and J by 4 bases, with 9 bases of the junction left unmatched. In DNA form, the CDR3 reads TGTGCCAGCAGCTCCCCCCAGACAGGGGGCGGCACCGGGGAGCTGTTTTTT. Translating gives CASSSPQTGGGTGELFF.

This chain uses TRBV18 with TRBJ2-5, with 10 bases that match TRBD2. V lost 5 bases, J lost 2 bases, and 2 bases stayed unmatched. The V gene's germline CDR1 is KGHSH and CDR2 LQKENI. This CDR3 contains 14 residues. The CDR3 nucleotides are TGTGCCAGCTCAGGACTAGCGGAACAAGAGACCCAGTACTTC. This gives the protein CASSGLAEQETQYF.

CDR3 amino acids: CASSFWGPNQPQHF. CDR3 nucleotides: TGTGCCAGCAGTTTTTGGGGGCCCAATCAGCCCCAGCATTTT. The chain employs TRBV27 and TRBJ1-5; tentatively, D is TRBD1 (6 bases). Germline V gene sequence: CDR1 MNHEY, CDR2 SMNVEV (reference sequence). The V and J ends lost 3 bases and 3 bases respectively, with 9 bases between them. The length of the CDR3 is 14 residues.

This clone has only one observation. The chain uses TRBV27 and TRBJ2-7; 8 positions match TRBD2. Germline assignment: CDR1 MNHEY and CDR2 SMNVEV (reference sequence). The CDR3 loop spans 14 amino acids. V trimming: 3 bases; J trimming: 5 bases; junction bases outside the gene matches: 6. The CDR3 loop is CASSLAAGDHEQYF. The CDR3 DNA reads TGTGCCAGCAGTTTGGCAGCGGGGGATCACGAGCAGTACTTC.

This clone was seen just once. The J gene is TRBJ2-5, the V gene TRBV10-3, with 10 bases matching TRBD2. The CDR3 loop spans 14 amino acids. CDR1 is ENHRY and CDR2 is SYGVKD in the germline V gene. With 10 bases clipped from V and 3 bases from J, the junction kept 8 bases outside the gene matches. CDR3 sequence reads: CATKSGGVEETQYF. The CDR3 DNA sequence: TGTGCCACCAAAAGCGGGGGGGTTGAAGAGACCCAGTACTTC.

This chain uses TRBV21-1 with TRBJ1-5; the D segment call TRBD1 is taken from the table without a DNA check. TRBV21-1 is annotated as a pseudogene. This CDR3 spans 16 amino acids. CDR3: CASSKERRQGNQPQHF. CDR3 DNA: TGTGCCAGCAGCAAAGAGCGTAGGCAGGGGAATCAGCCCCAGCATTTT.

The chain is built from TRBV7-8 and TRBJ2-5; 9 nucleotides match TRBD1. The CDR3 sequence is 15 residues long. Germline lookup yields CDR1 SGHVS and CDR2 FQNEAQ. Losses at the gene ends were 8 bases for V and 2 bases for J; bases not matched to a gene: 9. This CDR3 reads CASAPNRGLQETQYF. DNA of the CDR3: TGTGCCAGCGCACCCAACAGGGGGCTGCAAGAGACCCAGTACTTC.

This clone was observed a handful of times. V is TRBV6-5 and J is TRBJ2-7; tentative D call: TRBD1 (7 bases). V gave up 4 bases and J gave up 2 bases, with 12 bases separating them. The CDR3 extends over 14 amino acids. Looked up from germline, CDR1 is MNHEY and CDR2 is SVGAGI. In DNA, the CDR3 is TGTGCCAGCAGTTTGCAGGGGGGACCCTACGAGCAGTACTTC. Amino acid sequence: CASSLQGGPYEQYF.

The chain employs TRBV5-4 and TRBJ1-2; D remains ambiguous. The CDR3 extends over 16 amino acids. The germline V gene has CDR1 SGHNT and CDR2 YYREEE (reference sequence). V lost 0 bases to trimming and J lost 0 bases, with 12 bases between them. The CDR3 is CASSLGWHPANYGYTF. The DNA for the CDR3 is TGTGCCAGCAGCTTGGGATGGCATCCAGCTAACTATGGCTACACCTTC.

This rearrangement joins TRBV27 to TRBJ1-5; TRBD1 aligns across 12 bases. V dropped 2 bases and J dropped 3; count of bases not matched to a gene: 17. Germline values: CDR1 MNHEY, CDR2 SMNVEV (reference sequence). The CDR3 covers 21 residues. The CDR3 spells CASSLRWVPGQGAGNNQPQHF. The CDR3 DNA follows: TGTGCCAGCAGTTTACGGTGGGTACCGGGACAGGGGGCAGGGAACAATCAGCCCCAGCATTTT.

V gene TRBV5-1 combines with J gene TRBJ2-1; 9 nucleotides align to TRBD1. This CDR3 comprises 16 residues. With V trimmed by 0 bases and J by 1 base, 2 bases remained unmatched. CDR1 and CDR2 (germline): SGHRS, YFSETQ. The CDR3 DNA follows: TGCGCCAGCAGCTTGGACGGACAGGGGTCCTACAATGAGCAGTTCTTC. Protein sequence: CASSLDGQGSYNEQFF.

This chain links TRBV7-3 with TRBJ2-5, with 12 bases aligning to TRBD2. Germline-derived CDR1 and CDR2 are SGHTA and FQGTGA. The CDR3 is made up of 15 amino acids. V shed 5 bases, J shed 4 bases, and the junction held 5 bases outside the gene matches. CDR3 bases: TGTGCCAGCAGCCGGACTAGCGGGATGGGAGAGACCCAGTACTTC. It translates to CASSRTSGMGETQYF.

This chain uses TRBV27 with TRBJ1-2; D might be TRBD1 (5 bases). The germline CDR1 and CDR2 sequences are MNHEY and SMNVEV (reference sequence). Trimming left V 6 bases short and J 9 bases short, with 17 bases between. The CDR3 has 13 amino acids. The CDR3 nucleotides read TGTGCCAGCAGGAAACAGGTGCGCGATCGCTACACCTTC. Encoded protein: CASRKQVRDRYTF.

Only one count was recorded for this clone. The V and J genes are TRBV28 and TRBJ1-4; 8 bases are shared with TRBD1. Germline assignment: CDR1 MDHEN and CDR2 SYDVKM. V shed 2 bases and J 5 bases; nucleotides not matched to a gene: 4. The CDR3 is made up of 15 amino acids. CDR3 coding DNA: TGTGCCAGCAGTTTACTAGACAGGGGAAATGAAAAACTGTTTTTT. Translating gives CASSLLDRGNEKLFF. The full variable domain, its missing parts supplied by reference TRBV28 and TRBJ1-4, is DVKVTQSSRYLVKRTGEKVFLECVQDMDHENMFWYRQDPGLGLRLIYFSYDVKMKEKGDIPEGYSVSREKKERFSLILESASTNQTSMYLCASSLLDRGNEKLFFGSGTQLSVL.

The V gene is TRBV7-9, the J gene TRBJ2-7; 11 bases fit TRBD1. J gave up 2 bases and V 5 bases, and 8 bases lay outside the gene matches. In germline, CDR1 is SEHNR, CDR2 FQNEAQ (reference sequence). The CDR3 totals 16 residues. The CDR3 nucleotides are TGTGCCAGCAGCAGAAGACCGGGACAGGGGGCCTACGAGCAGTACTTC. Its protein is CASSRRPGQGAYEQYF.

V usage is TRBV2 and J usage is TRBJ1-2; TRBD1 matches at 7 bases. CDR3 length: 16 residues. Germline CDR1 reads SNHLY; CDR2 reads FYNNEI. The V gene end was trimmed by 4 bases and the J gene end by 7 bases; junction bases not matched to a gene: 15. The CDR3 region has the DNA TGTGCCAGCAGTGCTCTACAGGGACCAGGGGGAGGTGGCTACACCTTC. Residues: CASSALQGPGGGGYTF.

The DNA of the CDR3 is TGTGCCAGCAGCCAAGAATATGCGGCCATGTACAATGAGCAGTTCTTC. Its protein is CASSQEYAAMYNEQFF. The chain uses TRBV3-1 (or the pseudogene TRBV3-2) and TRBJ2-1; the D is unclear. The V gene lost 0 bases and the J gene lost 4 bases, with 13 bases spanning the gap. The CDR3 is made up of 16 amino acids. The germline CDR1 and CDR2 sequences are LGHDT and YNNKEL (reference sequence).